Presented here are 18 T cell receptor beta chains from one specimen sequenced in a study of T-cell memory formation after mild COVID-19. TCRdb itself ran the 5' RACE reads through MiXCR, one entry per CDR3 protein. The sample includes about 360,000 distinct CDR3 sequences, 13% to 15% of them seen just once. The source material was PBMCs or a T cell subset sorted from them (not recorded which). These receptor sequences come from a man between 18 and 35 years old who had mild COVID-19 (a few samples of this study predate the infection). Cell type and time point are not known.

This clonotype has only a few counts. The CDR3 DNA reads as TGTGCCAGCAGCTTAGAAAGGACAGGGAACTATGGCTACACCTTC. Amino acids: CASSLERTGNYGYTF. This sequence joins TRBV11-2 and TRBJ1-2; TRBD1 agrees at 8 bases. Germline V gives CDR1 SGHAT, CDR2 FQNNGV. This CDR3 has 15 residues. The J segment lost 2 bases and the V segment lost 0 bases, leaving 2 bases of the junction unmatched.

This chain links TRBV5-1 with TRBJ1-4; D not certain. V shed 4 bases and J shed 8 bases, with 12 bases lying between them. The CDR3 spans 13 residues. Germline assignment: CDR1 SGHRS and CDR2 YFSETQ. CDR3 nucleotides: TGCGCCAGCAGCCCCTATGAAAGGGAAAAACTGTTTTTT. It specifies CASSPYEREKLFF.

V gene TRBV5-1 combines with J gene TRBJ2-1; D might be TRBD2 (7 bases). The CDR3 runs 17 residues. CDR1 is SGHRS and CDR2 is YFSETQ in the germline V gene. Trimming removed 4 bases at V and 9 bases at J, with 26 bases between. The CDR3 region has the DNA TGCGCCAGCAGCCCCAGTCTTGAGCTTGGGGGGGCGACTGAGCAGTTCTTC. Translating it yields CASSPSLELGGATEQFF.

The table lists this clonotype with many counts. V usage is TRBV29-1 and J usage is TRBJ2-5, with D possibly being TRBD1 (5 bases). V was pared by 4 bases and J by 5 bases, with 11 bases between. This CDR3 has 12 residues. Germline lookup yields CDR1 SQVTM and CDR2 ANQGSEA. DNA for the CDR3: TGCAGCGTTGTAGAGACAGTCGAGACCCAGTACTTC. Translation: CSVVETVETQYF.

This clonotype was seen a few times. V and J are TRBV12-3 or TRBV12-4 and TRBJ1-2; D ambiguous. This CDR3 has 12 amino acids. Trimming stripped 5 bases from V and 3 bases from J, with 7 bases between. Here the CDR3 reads CASSRRHYGYTF. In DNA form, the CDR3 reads TGTGCCAGCAGTCGCCGTCACTATGGCTACACCTTC.

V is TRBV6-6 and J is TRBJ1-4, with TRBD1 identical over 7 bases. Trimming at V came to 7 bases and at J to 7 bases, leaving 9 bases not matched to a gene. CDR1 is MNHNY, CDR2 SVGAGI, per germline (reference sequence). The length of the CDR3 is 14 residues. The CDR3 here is CASKLGGAGEKLFF. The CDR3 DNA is TGTGCCAGCAAGCTAGGGGGCGCGGGTGAAAAACTGTTTTTT.

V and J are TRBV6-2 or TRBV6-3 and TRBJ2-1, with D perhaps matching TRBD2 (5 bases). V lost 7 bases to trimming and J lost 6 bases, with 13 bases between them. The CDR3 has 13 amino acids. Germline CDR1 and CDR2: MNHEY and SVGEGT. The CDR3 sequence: CASNRRGFNEQFF. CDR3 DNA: TGTGCCAGCAACCGTCGGGGTTTCAATGAGCAGTTCTTC.

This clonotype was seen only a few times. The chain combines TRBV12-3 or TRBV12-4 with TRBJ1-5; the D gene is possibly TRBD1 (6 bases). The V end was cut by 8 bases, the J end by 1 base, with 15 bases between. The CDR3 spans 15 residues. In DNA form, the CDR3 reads TGTGCCAGCTCATTCGGGGGGCTGAGCAATCAGCCCCAGCATTTT. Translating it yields CASSFGGLSNQPQHF.

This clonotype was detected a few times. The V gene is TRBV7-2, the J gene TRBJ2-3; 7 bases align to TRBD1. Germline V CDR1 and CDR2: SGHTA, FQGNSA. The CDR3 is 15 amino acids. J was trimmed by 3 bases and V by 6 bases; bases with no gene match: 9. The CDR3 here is CASSATPRGTDTQYF. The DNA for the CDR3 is TGTGCCAGCAGTGCAACGCCCAGGGGGACAGATACGCAGTATTTT.

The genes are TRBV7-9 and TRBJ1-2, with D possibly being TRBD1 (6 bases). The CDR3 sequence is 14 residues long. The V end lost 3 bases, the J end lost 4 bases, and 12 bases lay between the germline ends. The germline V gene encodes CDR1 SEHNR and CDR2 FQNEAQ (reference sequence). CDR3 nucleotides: TGTGCCAGCAGCTTGGGGACAATCTCCTATGGCTACACCTTC. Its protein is CASSLGTISYGYTF. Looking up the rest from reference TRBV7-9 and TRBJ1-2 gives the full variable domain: DTGVSQNPRHKITKRGQNVTFRCDPISEHNRLYWYRQTLGQGPEFLTYFQNEAQLEKSRLLSDRFSAERPKGSFSTLEIQRTEQGDSAMYLCASSLGTISYGYTFGSGTRLTVV.

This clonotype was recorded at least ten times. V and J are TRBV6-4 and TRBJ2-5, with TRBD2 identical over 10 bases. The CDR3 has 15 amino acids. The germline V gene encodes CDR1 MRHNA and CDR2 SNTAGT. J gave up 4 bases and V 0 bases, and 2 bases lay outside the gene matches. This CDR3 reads CASSDSSGGPETQYF. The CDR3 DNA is TGTGCCAGCAGTGACTCTAGCGGGGGGCCAGAGACCCAGTACTTC.

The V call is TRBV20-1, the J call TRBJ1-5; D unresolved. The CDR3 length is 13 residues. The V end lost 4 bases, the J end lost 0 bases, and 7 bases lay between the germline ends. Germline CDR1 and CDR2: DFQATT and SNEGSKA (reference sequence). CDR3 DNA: TGCAGTGCTACGGCGGTTAGCAATCAGCCCCAGCATTTT. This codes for CSATAVSNQPQHF.

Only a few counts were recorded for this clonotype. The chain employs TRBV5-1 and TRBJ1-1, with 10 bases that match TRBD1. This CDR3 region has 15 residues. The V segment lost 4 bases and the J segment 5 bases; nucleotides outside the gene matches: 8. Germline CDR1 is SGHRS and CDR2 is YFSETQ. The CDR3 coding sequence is TGCGCCAGCAGCCCTAGACAGGGGGCGCGGACTGAAGCTTTCTTT. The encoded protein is CASSPRQGARTEAFF.

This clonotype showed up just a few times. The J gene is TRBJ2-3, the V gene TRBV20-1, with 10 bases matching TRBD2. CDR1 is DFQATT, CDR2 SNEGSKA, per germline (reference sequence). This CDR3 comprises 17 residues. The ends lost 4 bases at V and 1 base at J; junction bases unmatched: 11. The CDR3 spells CSAIRLAGAGGTDTQYF. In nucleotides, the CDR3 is TGCAGTGCTATTCGGCTAGCGGGGGCCGGGGGCACAGATACGCAGTATTTT.

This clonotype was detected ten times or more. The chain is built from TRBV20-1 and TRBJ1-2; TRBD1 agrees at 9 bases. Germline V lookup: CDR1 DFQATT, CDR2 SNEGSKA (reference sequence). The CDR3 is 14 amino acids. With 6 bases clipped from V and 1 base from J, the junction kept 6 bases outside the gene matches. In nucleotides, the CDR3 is TGCAGTGCATTACAGGGGGCGAGTAACTATGGCTACACCTTC. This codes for CSALQGASNYGYTF.

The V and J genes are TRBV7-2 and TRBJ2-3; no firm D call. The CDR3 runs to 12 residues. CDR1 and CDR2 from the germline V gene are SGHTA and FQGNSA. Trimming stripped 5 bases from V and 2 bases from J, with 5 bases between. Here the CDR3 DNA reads TGTGCCAGCAGCCCGCACACAGATACGCAGTATTTT. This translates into CASSPHTDTQYF.

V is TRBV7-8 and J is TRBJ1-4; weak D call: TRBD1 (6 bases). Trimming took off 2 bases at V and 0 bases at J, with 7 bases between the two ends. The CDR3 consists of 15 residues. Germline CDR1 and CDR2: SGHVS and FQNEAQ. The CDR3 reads CASSLHRATNEKLFF. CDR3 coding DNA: TGTGCCAGCAGCTTACACAGGGCAACTAATGAAAAACTGTTTTTT.

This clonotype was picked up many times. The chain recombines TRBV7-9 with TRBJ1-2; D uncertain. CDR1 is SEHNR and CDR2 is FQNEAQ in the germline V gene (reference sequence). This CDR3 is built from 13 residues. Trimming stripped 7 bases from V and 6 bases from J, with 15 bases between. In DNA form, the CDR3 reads TGTGCCAGCACCCTAAGGGCAGACGATGGCTACACCTTC. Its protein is CASTLRADDGYTF.